The rows below give T cell receptor beta chains drawn from one sample of a study of T-cell memory formation after mild COVID-19. TCRdb used MiXCR to reprocess the 5' RACE reads, holding one entry per CDR3 protein. This table has about 260,000 distinct CDR3 sequences, over 15% appearing once. Sequenced input: PBMCs or a T cell subset sorted from them (not recorded which). The receptors originated from a man aged 18 to 29 who had mild COVID-19 (a few samples of this study predate the infection). Cell type and time point are not known. Both conserved end residues are part of each CDR3. A D gene is named only where the DNA matches it firmly. Where a row states a size, it is once, few, many or the class of an expanded clone; other rows omit it.

V gene	J gene	D gene	clone size	CDR3 protein	CDR3 DNA
TRBV20-1	TRBJ2-3	TRBD1	NA	CSARSDRGKDTQYF	TGCAGTGCTAGAAGTGACAGGGGTAAAGATACGCAGTATTTT
TRBV7-2	TRBJ2-5	TRBD2	NA	CASLEAGGPQETQYF	TGTGCCAGCCTTGAGGCGGGGGGCCCCCAAGAGACCCAGTACTTC
TRBV4-3	TRBJ2-4	NA	few	CASSQVNKGAKNIQYF	TGCGCCAGCAGCCAAGTGAACAAAGGGGCCAAAAACATTCAGTACTTC
TRBV6-6	TRBJ1-6	TRBD1	few	CASSNPDRTPLHF	TGTGCCAGCAGTAACCCGGACAGGACACCCCTCCACTTT
TRBV5-1	TRBJ2-7	NA	few	CASSLLGKGYEQYF	TGCGCCAGCAGCTTGCTCGGGAAAGGCTACGAGCAGTACTTC
TRBV6-2/TRBV6-3	TRBJ1-1	NA	few	CASSFTNTEAFF	TGTGCCAGCAGTTTCACGAACACTGAAGCTTTCTTT
TRBV7-2	TRBJ2-5	NA	NA	CASSLERSDADF	TGTGCCAGCAGCTTAGAGCGTTCAGACGCGGACTTC
TRBV12-3/TRBV12-4	TRBJ2-4	NA	many	CASSLSGGVAKNIQYF	TGTGCCAGCAGTTTGAGTGGCGGGGTGGCCAAAAACATTCAGTACTTC
TRBV6-5	TRBJ1-6	NA	NA	CASSYKGQGGNSPLHF	TGTGCCAGCAGTTATAAGGGGCAGGGAGGGAATTCACCCCTCCACTTT
TRBV6-5	TRBJ2-3	NA	few	CASSYPAADTQYF	TGTGCCAGCAGTTACCCTGCCGCCGATACGCAGTATTTT
TRBV20-1	TRBJ2-3	NA	NA	CSAGSFDSADTQYF	TGCAGTGCCGGAAGTTTCGACTCTGCAGATACGCAGTATTTT
TRBV6-1	TRBJ2-1	NA	NA	CASREGGRGEQFF	TGTGCCAGCAGGGAGGGGGGCCGTGGTGAGCAGTTCTTC
TRBV5-1	TRBJ2-3	NA	NA	CASSSGPTGHIADTQYF	TGCGCCAGCAGCTCCGGCCCCACGGGACATATTGCAGATACGCAGTATTTT
TRBV6-2/TRBV6-3	TRBJ2-3	TRBD2	many	CASRTSGSTDTQYF	TGTGCCAGCAGGACTAGCGGGAGCACAGATACGCAGTATTTT
TRBV5-1	TRBJ2-1	TRBD1	few	CASSLVADREDEQFF	TGCGCCAGCAGCTTGGTGGCGGACAGGGAAGATGAGCAGTTCTTC
TRBV9	TRBJ2-3	NA	few	CASSAGRTPTSSTDTQYF	TGTGCCAGCAGCGCAGGGAGGACTCCCACATCTAGCACAGATACGCAGTATTTT
TRBV5-1	TRBJ1-2	TRBD1	NA	CASSLNPGQNYGYTF	TGCGCCAGCAGCTTAAATCCGGGACAGAACTATGGCTACACCTTC
TRBV5-1	TRBJ2-2	TRBD2	NA	CASSWSAGGGAGELFF	TGCGCCAGCAGCTGGTCAGCGGGAGGAGGAGCCGGGGAGCTGTTTTTT
TRBV15	TRBJ1-3	NA	NA	CATSLPRAAGNTIYF	TGTGCCACCAGCCTCCCCAGGGCGGCTGGAAACACCATATATTTT
TRBV4-3	TRBJ2-1	TRBD2	NA	CASSQDSSGVYNEQFF	TGCGCCAGCAGCCAAGATTCTAGCGGGGTATACAATGAGCAGTTCTTC
TRBV6-5	TRBJ2-1	NA	few	CASSLMPFHEQFF	TGTGCCAGCAGCCTCATGCCGTTTCATGAGCAGTTCTTC
TRBV4-1	TRBJ1-2	NA	NA	CASSQESGNGYTF	TGCGCCAGCAGCCAAGAAAGCGGGAATGGCTACACCTTC
TRBV12-3/TRBV12-4	TRBJ1-5	NA	few	CASSLLGVNQPQHF	TGTGCCAGCAGTTTGTTAGGGGTAAATCAGCCCCAGCATTTT
TRBV20-1	TRBJ1-5	NA	few	CSASAGVRNQHF	TGCAGTGCTTCCGCAGGGGTGAGAAACCAGCATTTT
TRBV29-1	TRBJ2-2	NA	few	CGGVGTGELFF	TGCGGCGGGGTGGGCACCGGGGAGCTGTTTTTT
TRBV4-1	TRBJ2-5	NA	few	CASSQEGTDFGETQYF	TGCGCCAGCAGCCAAGAGGGGACCGACTTTGGGGAGACCCAGTACTTC
TRBV6-2/TRBV6-3	TRBJ2-1	TRBD1	NA	CASRAGPGQGLYEQFF	TGTGCCAGCAGAGCAGGACCGGGACAGGGTTTGTATGAGCAGTTCTTC
TRBV12-3/TRBV12-4	TRBJ2-5	NA	many	CASSLDRHVETQYF	TGTGCCAGCAGTTTAGACCGGCACGTCGAGACCCAGTACTTC
TRBV6-5	TRBJ1-5	TRBD1	NA	CASTTGDSNQPQHF	TGTGCCAGCACTACAGGGGATAGCAATCAGCCCCAGCATTTT
TRBV11-2	TRBJ1-1	NA	few	CASSPPGKTEAFF	TGTGCCAGCAGCCCCCCCGGGAAGACTGAAGCTTTCTTT
TRBV5-5	TRBJ2-5	NA	NA	CASSRPGAQETQYF	TGTGCCAGCAGCCGCCCCGGGGCCCAAGAGACCCAGTACTTC
TRBV5-1	TRBJ2-5	TRBD2	NA	CASSDGTSGQETQYF	TGCGCCAGCAGCGACGGGACTAGCGGCCAAGAGACCCAGTACTTC
TRBV20-1	TRBJ2-5	TRBD1	NA	CSAPDRGYQETQYF	TGCAGTGCTCCGGACAGGGGGTATCAAGAGACCCAGTACTTC
TRBV27	TRBJ2-7	NA	NA	CASGWPEQYF	TGTGCCAGCGGTTGGCCGGAGCAGTACTTC
TRBV12-3/TRBV12-4	TRBJ2-1	NA	few	CASRRPSGEQFF	TGTGCCAGCAGACGACCCTCCGGTGAGCAGTTCTTC
TRBV5-1	TRBJ1-3	TRBD1	NA	CASSLAGTAPSTIYF	TGCGCCAGCAGCTTGGCCGGGACAGCTCCCAGCACCATATATTTT
TRBV13	TRBJ2-7	NA	few	CASSFERADEQYF	TGTGCCAGCAGCTTCGAACGAGCGGACGAGCAGTACTTC
TRBV11-2	TRBJ2-7	NA	few	CASSRSTGRYEQYF	TGTGCCAGCAGCCGGTCGACAGGGAGGTACGAGCAGTACTTC
TRBV6-5	TRBJ2-5	TRBD2	few	CASSYNSGEFYQETQYF	TGTGCCAGCAGTTACAATAGCGGGGAGTTCTACCAAGAGACCCAGTACTTC
TRBV7-2	TRBJ2-2	NA	NA	CASSFARNTGELFF	TGTGCCAGCAGCTTCGCCAGAAACACCGGGGAGCTGTTTTTT
TRBV24-1	TRBJ2-1	NA	few	CATGGTPNEQFF	TGTGCCACCGGAGGAACGCCGAATGAGCAGTTCTTC
TRBV12-3/TRBV12-4	TRBJ1-5	NA	NA	CASSLSYNSNQPQHF	TGTGCCAGCAGTTTGTCATATAATAGCAATCAGCCCCAGCATTTT
TRBV7-9	TRBJ2-5	NA	few	CASSLVGMSETQYF	TGTGCCAGCAGCTTAGTAGGGATGTCGGAGACCCAGTACTTC
TRBV7-9	TRBJ2-5	TRBD2	few	CASSGGLAGAAETQYF	TGTGCCAGCAGCGGAGGACTAGCGGGGGCTGCGGAGACCCAGTACTTC
TRBV15	TRBJ2-5	NA	NA	CATSRDQGSETQYF	TGTGCCACCAGCAGAGATCAAGGTTCGGAGACCCAGTACTTC
TRBV7-9	TRBJ2-5	TRBD1	many	CASSPGTVQETQYF	TGTGCCAGCAGCCCCGGGACAGTCCAAGAGACCCAGTACTTC
TRBV6-2/TRBV6-3	TRBJ2-1	TRBD1	NA	CASRGGQGARVPYNEQFF	TGTGCCAGCAGAGGGGGACAGGGGGCAAGGGTCCCCTACAATGAGCAGTTCTTC
TRBV7-9	TRBJ2-3	NA	NA	CASSSTTDTQYF	TGTGCCAGCAGCTCCACCACAGATACGCAGTATTTT
TRBV4-1	TRBJ2-3	NA	few	CASSQSPGGNRQYF	TGCGCCAGCAGCCAATCCCCTGGGGGGAATAGGCAGTATTTT
TRBV4-2	TRBJ1-5	TRBD1	few	CASSQLQGGPQHF	TGTGCCAGCAGCCAATTACAGGGGGGTCCCCAGCATTTT
TRBV29-1	TRBJ2-2	NA	few	CSVAVEINTGELFF	TGCAGCGTTGCGGTCGAAATTAACACCGGGGAGCTGTTTTTT
TRBV4-1	TRBJ2-1	NA	NA	CASSRGQGGLGEQFF	TGCGCCAGCAGCCGAGGACAGGGAGGGTTGGGTGAGCAGTTCTTC
TRBV12-3/TRBV12-4	TRBJ1-6	TRBD1	NA	CASNNGQGASSYNSPLHF	TGTGCCAGCAACAACGGACAGGGGGCTAGCTCCTATAATTCACCCCTCCACTTT
TRBV5-1	TRBJ2-3	TRBD2	few	CASSLAGTSGGIPDTQYF	TGCGCCAGCAGCTTGGCCGGGACTAGCGGGGGGATTCCAGATACGCAGTATTTT
TRBV7-8	TRBJ2-7	NA	many	CASSQDSYEQYF	TGTGCCAGCAGCCAAGACTCCTACGAGCAGTACTTC
TRBV7-2	TRBJ1-4	NA	NA	CASSSPPTNEKLFF	TGTGCCAGCAGCTCTCCCCCAACTAATGAAAAACTGTTTTTT
TRBV5-8	TRBJ2-1	TRBD2	few	CASSRTGTSGGRNEQFF	TGTGCCAGCAGCAGGACCGGGACTAGCGGGGGGCGGAATGAGCAGTTCTTC